The rows below give T cell receptor beta chains drawn from one sample of a study of blood T cell repertoires in COVID-19. Measured with immunoSEQ multiplex PCR; TCRdb has only the in-frame clones, and not every one. The sample has just under 50,000 clones; around nine tenths are singletons. Sample: peripheral blood. Receptors were obtained from a human donor in a cohort sampled during active COVID-19. Both conserved end residues are trimmed from each CDR3. The order of the fields is J gene, V gene, clone size, CDR3 protein. Expanded clones get a size class; other rows say once, few or many, or leave the size out.

j_call: TRBJ1-4
v_call: TRBV6-6
clone_size: .
cdr3_aa: ASSLYRDREKDEKLF

j_call: TRBJ1-4
v_call: TRBV15
clone_size: .
cdr3_aa: ATSDGRVSNEKLF

j_call: TRBJ2-7
v_call: TRBV6-5
clone_size: .
cdr3_aa: ASSFAGTGSYEQY

j_call: TRBJ2-3
v_call: TRBV24-1
clone_size: .
cdr3_aa: ATSDWASSNTDTQY

j_call: TRBJ2-3
v_call: TRBV5-4
clone_size: .
cdr3_aa: ASSLLLAGEDTQY

j_call: TRBJ1-2
v_call: TRBV9
clone_size: .
cdr3_aa: ASSVGLTGIDGYT

j_call: TRBJ2-3
v_call: TRBV5-1
clone_size: .
cdr3_aa: ASSARTSGGVDTQY

j_call: TRBJ2-5
v_call: TRBV2
clone_size: .
cdr3_aa: ASSDGETQY

j_call: TRBJ1-6
v_call: TRBV6-5
clone_size: .
cdr3_aa: ASSPIQGFNSPLH

j_call: TRBJ2-2
v_call: TRBV3-1/TRBV3-2
clone_size: .
cdr3_aa: ASREPGGGTGELF

j_call: TRBJ2-5
v_call: TRBV19
clone_size: .
cdr3_aa: ASSRTSGSFIQETQY

j_call: TRBJ2-7
v_call: TRBV3-1/TRBV3-2
clone_size: .
cdr3_aa: ASSGIRTSANYEQY

j_call: TRBJ1-2
v_call: TRBV18
clone_size: once
cdr3_aa: ASSPEAGSNYGYT

j_call: TRBJ1-2
v_call: TRBV29-1
clone_size: once
cdr3_aa: SARYTGGGSYGYT

j_call: TRBJ2-3
v_call: TRBV9
clone_size: .
cdr3_aa: ASSVDASGITDTQY

j_call: TRBJ2-5
v_call: TRBV10-3
clone_size: .
cdr3_aa: AISNRDRETQY

j_call: TRBJ2-1
v_call: TRBV28
clone_size: once
cdr3_aa: ASSLFSLAGSPEQF

j_call: TRBJ2-7
v_call: TRBV7-2
clone_size: .
cdr3_aa: ASSLRQGLRSEQY

j_call: TRBJ2-2
v_call: TRBV4-1
clone_size: .
cdr3_aa: ASSQVVWTTNTGELF

j_call: TRBJ1-2
v_call: TRBV28
clone_size: once
cdr3_aa: ASRLYRLTDYGYT

j_call: TRBJ1-6
v_call: TRBV5-4
clone_size: .
cdr3_aa: ASSAGVTDYNSPLH

j_call: TRBJ1-2
v_call: TRBV2
clone_size: .
cdr3_aa: ASSDRGNGYT

j_call: TRBJ1-5
v_call: TRBV19
clone_size: .
cdr3_aa: ASGRGAEYSNQPQH

j_call: TRBJ1-4
v_call: TRBV5-1
clone_size: .
cdr3_aa: ASNQGGFGEKLF

j_call: TRBJ1-2
v_call: TRBV5-3
clone_size: once
cdr3_aa: ARSLVRLSYGYT

j_call: TRBJ2-1
v_call: TRBV7-3
clone_size: .
cdr3_aa: ASSWEMFDEQF

j_call: TRBJ2-2
v_call: TRBV19
clone_size: .
cdr3_aa: ASVSQTGLAGSTGELF

j_call: TRBJ1-5
v_call: TRBV6-5
clone_size: .
cdr3_aa: ASSTRDTMVQPQH

j_call: TRBJ2-1
v_call: TRBV9
clone_size: .
cdr3_aa: ASSERGLYNEQF

j_call: TRBJ1-3
v_call: TRBV5-5
clone_size: .
cdr3_aa: ASNLQGNGNTIY

j_call: TRBJ2-7
v_call: TRBV5-1
clone_size: .
cdr3_aa: ASSQDGIAYEQY

j_call: TRBJ1-2
v_call: TRBV5-6
clone_size: .
cdr3_aa: TRRGIGGYT

j_call: TRBJ2-5
v_call: TRBV5-1
clone_size: .
cdr3_aa: ASTTGVVKETQY

j_call: TRBJ2-1
v_call: TRBV7-2
clone_size: once
cdr3_aa: ASSLRQYNEQF

j_call: TRBJ2-3
v_call: TRBV18
clone_size: .
cdr3_aa: ASSPSSGNFLNTQY

j_call: TRBJ2-1
v_call: TRBV20-1
clone_size: .
cdr3_aa: SARVRGHQF

j_call: TRBJ2-3
v_call: TRBV6-5
clone_size: .
cdr3_aa: ASSYSGASGTDTQY

j_call: TRBJ2-3
v_call: TRBV19
clone_size: .
cdr3_aa: ASRKNRGLPDTQY

j_call: TRBJ2-6
v_call: TRBV2
clone_size: .
cdr3_aa: ASERIQGSGANVLT

j_call: TRBJ1-1
v_call: TRBV6-4
clone_size: .
cdr3_aa: ASSANRLATEAF

j_call: TRBJ2-7
v_call: TRBV7-6
clone_size: .
cdr3_aa: ASSPGLAGTTEQY

j_call: TRBJ2-5
v_call: TRBV3-1/TRBV3-2
clone_size: .
cdr3_aa: ASNGQGVGTQY

j_call: TRBJ2-5
v_call: TRBV6-6
clone_size: .
cdr3_aa: ASSYSDRGETQY

j_call: TRBJ2-5
v_call: TRBV7-2
clone_size: .
cdr3_aa: ASSPDRGETQY

j_call: TRBJ1-5
v_call: TRBV6-6
clone_size: once
cdr3_aa: ASSYLPGSQPQH

j_call: TRBJ2-1
v_call: TRBV13
clone_size: .
cdr3_aa: ASSPGQGIWNEQF

j_call: TRBJ1-6
v_call: TRBV9
clone_size: .
cdr3_aa: ASSVDRARNSPLH

j_call: TRBJ2-7
v_call: TRBV5-4
clone_size: .
cdr3_aa: ASSSGLAETYEQY

j_call: TRBJ2-7
v_call: TRBV13
clone_size: .
cdr3_aa: ASSKQGAPSYEQY

j_call: TRBJ2-7
v_call: TRBV4-2
clone_size: .
cdr3_aa: ASSQVETASSEQY

j_call: TRBJ2-7
v_call: TRBV30
clone_size: once
cdr3_aa: AWGSGSFPYEQY

j_call: TRBJ1-1
v_call: TRBV10-3
clone_size: .
cdr3_aa: AIRDSILGGTEAF